The following is a TCR beta chain sequence with its context. The V gene's germline CDR1 is LNHNV and CDR2 YYDKDF (reference sequence). V gave up 3 bases and J gave up 2 bases, with 8 bases separating them. There are 14 residues in the CDR3. The data were obtained in a study of blood T cell repertoires in COVID-19. At the level of the study: Both acute and convalescent COVID-19 samples were obtained from the United States, Italy and Spain.

As handled by the study authors: Reference gene primers were amplified, and this amplification served to estimate nucleated cell counts. Assay used: immunoSEQ multiplex PCR; TCRdb lists only in-frame clones, some missing. The V and J calls and clone size are taken from that table; D and trimming were inferred from the DNA. Among roughly 14,000 clones listed, roughly 91% were seen once. Sequenced input: peripheral blood. The chain combines TRBV15 with TRBJ2-1; a possible D gene is TRBD2 (5 bases). The source of this sequence is a human donor in a cohort sampled during active COVID-19. CDR3 region: CATSRSGTYNEQFF. The CDR3 DNA reads TGTGCCACCAGCAGGTCGGGAACCTACAATGAGCAGTTCTTC.